A selection of T cell receptor beta chains follows, all from one sample in a study of CD4+ T cells in melanoma. Profiling relied on immunoSEQ multiplex PCR, and the TCRdb table lists in-frame clones only, not all of them. Counted here are about 11,000 clones, approximately 65% occurring once; the ten biggest clones make up roughly 12%. The sample comprised cells from a culture (not recorded whether cultured in vitro). The receptors were gathered from a human donor with melanoma. The CDR3 runs from the conserved cysteine through the conserved F or W. The D gene is left open where the match is weak. A row's size may be missing; if present it is once, few, many or a size class.

>TRBV18|once|TRBJ1-4|-
TGTGCCAGCTCACCGGCAGGTGGGAGCAGGGCGAAAAAACTGTTTTTT
CASSPAGGSRAKKLFF
>TRBV6-6|-|TRBJ2-2|TRBD2
TGTGCCAGCAGCGAGCGGGGGGGCAACACCGGGGAGCTGTTTTTT
CASSERGGNTGELFF
>TRBV13|-|TRBJ2-7|-
TGTGCCAGCAGCTTAGGCCCAGGGGACCTAGACTACGAGCAGTACTTC
CASSLGPGDLDYEQYF
>TRBV4-2|-|TRBJ1-1|TRBD1
TGTGCCAGCAGCCCCACATTTGGGACAGTGAACACTGAAGCTTTCTTT
CASSPTFGTVNTEAFF
>TRBV18|-|TRBJ2-3|-
TGTGCCAGCTCCTCCTTTGGCGGGCGCGGCACAGATACGCAGTATTTT
CASSSFGGRGTDTQYF
>TRBV6-9|-|TRBJ2-7|-
TGTGCCAGCAGTTCCCCCAGGACGGCGCCCTACGAGCAGTACTTC
CASSSPRTAPYEQYF
>TRBV7-2|-|TRBJ1-1|-
TGTGCCAGCAGCTTAGAGTTTGGGAAAATGAACACTGAAGCTTTCTTT
CASSLEFGKMNTEAFF
>TRBV4-1|few|TRBJ1-1|-
TGCGCCAGCAGTGGGGTGGGCTTCATAAAGAACACTGAAGCTTTCTTT
CASSGVGFIKNTEAFF
>TRBV19|few|TRBJ1-2|-
TGTGCCAGTAGTATGGCAGGGGACTATGGCTACACCTTC
CASSMAGDYGYTF
>TRBV30|-|TRBJ1-5|-
TGTGCCTGGAGTGTAAATGGGCTGAGCAATCAGCCCCAGCATTTT
CAWSVNGLSNQPQHF
>TRBV30|-|TRBJ1-2|-
TGTGCCTGTTCCCGGGATCTCGGGTTTGGCTACACCTTC
CACSRDLGFGYTF
>TRBV7-2|-|TRBJ1-1|-
TGTGCCAGCAGCCCTGGGACGGCGAACACTGAAGCTTTCTTT
CASSPGTANTEAFF
>TRBV6-5|-|TRBJ1-6|-
TGTGCCAGCAGTTACTCGCCAGCAAGCTATAATTCACCCCTCCACTTT
CASSYSPASYNSPLHF
>TRBV7-3|-|TRBJ2-3|-
TGTGCCAGCAGCCCCGGTTCTAGCGCCGCAGATACGCAGTATTTT
CASSPGSSAADTQYF
>TRBV6-6|-|TRBJ2-7|TRBD1
TGTGCCAGCAGTGGGACAGGGTCGGGGGAGCAGTACTTC
CASSGTGSGEQYF
>TRBV6-5|few|TRBJ2-7|-
TGTGCCAGCAGTGGGACCCTTGATAGTGAGCAGTACTTC
CASSGTLDSEQYF
>TRBV5-4|-|TRBJ2-5|TRBD1
TGTGCCAGCAGCAGCTGGGACAGGGGATACCAAGAGACCCAGTACTTC
CASSSWDRGYQETQYF
>TRBV4-1|-|TRBJ2-5|TRBD1
TGCGCCAGCAGATCGACAGGGCACGAGACCCAGTACTTC
CASRSTGHETQYF
>TRBV7-7|-|TRBJ2-2|-
TGTGCTAGCAGCCGGACGACCGGGAACACCGGGGAGCTGTTTTTT
CASSRTTGNTGELFF
>TRBV6-1|-|TRBJ1-6|-
TGTGCCAGCAGCAGTGGCAGAGTTAATTCACCCCTCCACTTT
CASSSGRVNSPLHF
>TRBV5-4|-|TRBJ2-1|-
TGTGCCAGCAGCTTAGGCTTCTACAATGAGCAGTTCTTC
CASSLGFYNEQFF
>TRBV5-1|-|TRBJ2-5|-
TGCGCCAGCAGCTTGGGACAGATGTCCGAGACCCAGTACTTC
CASSLGQMSETQYF
>TRBV5-4|-|TRBJ2-2|-
TGTGCCAGCAGCTTGGGTGGCTCGAACACCGGGGAGCTGTTTTTT
CASSLGGSNTGELFF
>TRBV5-1|-|TRBJ2-5|TRBD2
TGCGCCAGCAGCTTGTCCGTAGTTGGGCGGGGGGGCCATGAGACCCAGTACTTC
CASSLSVVGRGGHETQYF
>TRBV11-3|-|TRBJ1-2|-
TGTGCCAGCAGCTTAGACAGATACTATGGCTACACCTTC
CASSLDRYYGYTF
>TRBV4-1|-|TRBJ2-5|-
TGCGCCAGCAGCCAACAGGGGCTTGGGACCCAGTACTTC
CASSQQGLGTQYF